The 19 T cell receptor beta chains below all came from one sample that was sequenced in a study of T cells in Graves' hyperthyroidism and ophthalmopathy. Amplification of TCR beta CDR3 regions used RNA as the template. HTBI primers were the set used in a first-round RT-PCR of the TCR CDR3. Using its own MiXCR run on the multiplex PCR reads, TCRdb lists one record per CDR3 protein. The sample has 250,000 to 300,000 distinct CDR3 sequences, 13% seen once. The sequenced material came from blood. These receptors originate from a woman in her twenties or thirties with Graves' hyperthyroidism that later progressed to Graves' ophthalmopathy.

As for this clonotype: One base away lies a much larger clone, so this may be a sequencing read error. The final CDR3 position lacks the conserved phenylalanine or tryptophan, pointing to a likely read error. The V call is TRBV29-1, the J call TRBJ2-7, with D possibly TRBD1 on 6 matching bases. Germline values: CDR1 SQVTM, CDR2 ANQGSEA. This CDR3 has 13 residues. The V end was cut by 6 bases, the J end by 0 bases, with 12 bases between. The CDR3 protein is CSVRTEFSYEQYL. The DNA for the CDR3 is TGCAGCGTGCGGACAGAATTCTCCTACGAGCAGTACCTC.

The CDR3 nucleotides are TGTGCCAGCAGCCCACCGGGACAATTGTACAATGAGCAGTTCTTC. This codes for CASSPPGQLYNEQFF. This chain links TRBV3-1 with TRBJ2-1; a possible D gene is TRBD1 (6 bases). This CDR3 has 15 residues. Germline V CDR1 and CDR2: LGHDT, YNNKEL (reference sequence). Trimming removed 4 bases from V and 4 bases from J, with 14 bases in between.

DNA of the CDR3: TGTGCCAGCAGCGTAACGCTAGCGGGTTACAATGAGCAGTTCTTC. Encoded protein: CASSVTLAGYNEQFF. The chain recombines TRBV9 with TRBJ2-1; 8 bases agree with TRBD2. CDR1 is SGDLS, CDR2 YYNGEE, per germline. This CDR3 contains 15 residues. The junction had 4 bases not matched to a gene; V was cut back by 1 base and J by 4 bases.

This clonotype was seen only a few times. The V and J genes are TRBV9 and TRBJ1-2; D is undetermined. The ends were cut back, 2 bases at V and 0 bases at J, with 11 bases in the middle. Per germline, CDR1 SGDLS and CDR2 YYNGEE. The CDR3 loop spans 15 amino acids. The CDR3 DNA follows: TGTGCCAGCAGCGTTGAGGCTAGAGCTAACTATGGCTACACCTTC. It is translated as CASSVEARANYGYTF.

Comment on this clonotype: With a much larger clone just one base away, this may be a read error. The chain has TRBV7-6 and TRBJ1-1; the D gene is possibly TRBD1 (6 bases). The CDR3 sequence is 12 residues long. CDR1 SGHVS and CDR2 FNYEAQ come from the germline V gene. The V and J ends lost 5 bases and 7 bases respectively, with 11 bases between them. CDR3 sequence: CASSLLQGEAFF. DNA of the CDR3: TGTGCCAGCAGCCTCCTACAGGGTGAAGCTTTCTTT.

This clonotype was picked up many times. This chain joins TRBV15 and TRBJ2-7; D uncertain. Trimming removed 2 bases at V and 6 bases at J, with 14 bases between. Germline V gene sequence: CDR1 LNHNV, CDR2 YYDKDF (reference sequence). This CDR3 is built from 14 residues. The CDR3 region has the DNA TGTGCCACCAGCAGAACTCCAGGAATCGGCGAGCAGTACTTC. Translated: CATSRTPGIGEQYF. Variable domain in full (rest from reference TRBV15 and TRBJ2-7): DAMVIQNPRYQVTQFGKPVTLSCSQTLNHNVMYWYQQKSSQAPKLLFHYYDKDFNNEADTPDNFQSRRPNTSFCFLDIRSPGLGDTAMYLCATSRTPGIGEQYFGPGTRLTVT.

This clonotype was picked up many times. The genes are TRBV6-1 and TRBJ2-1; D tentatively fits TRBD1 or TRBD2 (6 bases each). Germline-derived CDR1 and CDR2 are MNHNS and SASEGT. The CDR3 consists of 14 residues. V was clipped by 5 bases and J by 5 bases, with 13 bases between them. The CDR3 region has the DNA TGTGCCAGCAGTCTCGGGGGCGTCAACAATGAGCAGTTCTTC. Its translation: CASSLGGVNNEQFF.

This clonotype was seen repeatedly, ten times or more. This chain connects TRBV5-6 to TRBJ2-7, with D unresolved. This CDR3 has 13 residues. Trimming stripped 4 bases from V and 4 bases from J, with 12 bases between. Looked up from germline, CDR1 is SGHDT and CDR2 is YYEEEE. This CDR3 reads CASSPQERYEQYF. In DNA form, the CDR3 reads TGTGCCAGCAGCCCCCAGGAGAGGTACGAGCAGTACTTC. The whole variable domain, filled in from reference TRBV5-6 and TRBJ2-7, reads DAGVTQSPTHLIKTRGQQVTLRCSPKSGHDTVSWYQQALGQGPQFIFQYYEEEERQRGNFPDRFSGHQFPNYSSELNVNALLLGDSALYLCASSPQERYEQYFGPGTRLTVT.

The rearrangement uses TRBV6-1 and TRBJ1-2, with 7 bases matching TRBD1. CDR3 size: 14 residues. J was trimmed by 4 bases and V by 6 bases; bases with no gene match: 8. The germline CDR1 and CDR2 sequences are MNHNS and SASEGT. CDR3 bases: TGTGCCAGCAGGAAAACAGGGGTCGGCTATGGCTACACCTTC. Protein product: CASRKTGVGYGYTF.

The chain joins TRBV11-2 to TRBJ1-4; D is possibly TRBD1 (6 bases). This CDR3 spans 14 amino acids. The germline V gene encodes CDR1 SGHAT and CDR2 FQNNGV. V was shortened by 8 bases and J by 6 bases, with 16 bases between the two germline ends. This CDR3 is CASYGGGLDEKLFF. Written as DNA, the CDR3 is TGTGCCAGCTACGGCGGGGGGCTGGATGAAAAACTGTTTTTT.

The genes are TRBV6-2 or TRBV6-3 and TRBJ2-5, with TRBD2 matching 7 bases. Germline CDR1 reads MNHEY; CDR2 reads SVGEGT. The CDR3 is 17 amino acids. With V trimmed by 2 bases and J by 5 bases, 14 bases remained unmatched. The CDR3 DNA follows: TGTGCCAGCAGTTACACCGCTCGACTACTAGCGCGGGAGACCCAGTACTTC. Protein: CASSYTARLLARETQYF.

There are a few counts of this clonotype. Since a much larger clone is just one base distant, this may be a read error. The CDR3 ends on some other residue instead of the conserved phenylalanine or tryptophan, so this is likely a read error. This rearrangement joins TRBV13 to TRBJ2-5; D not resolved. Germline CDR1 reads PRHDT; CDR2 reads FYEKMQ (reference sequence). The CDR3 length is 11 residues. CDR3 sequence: CASSIGETQYL. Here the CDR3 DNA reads TGTGCCAGCAGCATAGGGGAGACCCAGTACCTC.

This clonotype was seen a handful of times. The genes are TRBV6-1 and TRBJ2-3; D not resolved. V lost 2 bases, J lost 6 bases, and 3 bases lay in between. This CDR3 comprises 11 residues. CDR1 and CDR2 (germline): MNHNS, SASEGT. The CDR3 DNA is TGTGCCAGCAGTGAATGGGATACGCAGTATTTT. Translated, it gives CASSEWDTQYF.

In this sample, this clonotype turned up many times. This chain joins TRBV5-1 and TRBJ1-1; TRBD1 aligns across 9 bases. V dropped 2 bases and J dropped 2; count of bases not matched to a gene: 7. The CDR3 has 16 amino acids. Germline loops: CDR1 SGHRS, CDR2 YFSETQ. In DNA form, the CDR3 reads TGCGCCAGCAGCTTTGGACAGGGGATCGGTAACACTGAAGCTTTCTTT. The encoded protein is CASSFGQGIGNTEAFF.

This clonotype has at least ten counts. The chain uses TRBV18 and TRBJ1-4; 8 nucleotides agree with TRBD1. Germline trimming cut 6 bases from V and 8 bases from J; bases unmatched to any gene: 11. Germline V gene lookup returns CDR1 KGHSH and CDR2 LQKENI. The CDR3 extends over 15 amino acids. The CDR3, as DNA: TGTGCCAGCTCGCCGGACAGGGCCTCTAGGGAAAAACTGTTTTTT. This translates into CASSPDRASREKLFF.

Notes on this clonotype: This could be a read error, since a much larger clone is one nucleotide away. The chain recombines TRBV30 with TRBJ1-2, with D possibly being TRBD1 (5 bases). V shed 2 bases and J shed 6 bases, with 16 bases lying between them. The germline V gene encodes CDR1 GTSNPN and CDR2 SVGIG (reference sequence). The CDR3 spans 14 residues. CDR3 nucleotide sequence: TGTGCCTGGAGTACCGGGGACCGACACGATGGCTACACCTTC. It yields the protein CAWSTGDRHDGYTF. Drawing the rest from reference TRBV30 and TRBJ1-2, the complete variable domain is SQTIHQWPATLVQPVGSPLSLECTVEGTSNPNLYWYRQAAGRGLQLLFYSVGIGQISSEVPQNLSASRPQDRQFILSSKKLLLSDSGFYLCAWSTGDRHDGYTFGSGTRLTVV.

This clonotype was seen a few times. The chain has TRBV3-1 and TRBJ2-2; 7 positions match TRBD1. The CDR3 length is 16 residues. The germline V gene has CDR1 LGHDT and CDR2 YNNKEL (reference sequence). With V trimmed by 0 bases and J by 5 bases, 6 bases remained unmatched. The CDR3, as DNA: TGTGCCAGCAGCCAAGAAGGGACAGAAGGTACCGGGGAGCTGTTTTTT. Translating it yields CASSQEGTEGTGELFF.

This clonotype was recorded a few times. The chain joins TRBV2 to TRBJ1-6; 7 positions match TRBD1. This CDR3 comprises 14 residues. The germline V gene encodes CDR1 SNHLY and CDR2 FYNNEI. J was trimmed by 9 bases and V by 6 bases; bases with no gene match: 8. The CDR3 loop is CASSDTGVGSPLHF. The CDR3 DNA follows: TGTGCCAGCAGCGATACAGGGGTAGGTTCACCCCTCCACTTT.

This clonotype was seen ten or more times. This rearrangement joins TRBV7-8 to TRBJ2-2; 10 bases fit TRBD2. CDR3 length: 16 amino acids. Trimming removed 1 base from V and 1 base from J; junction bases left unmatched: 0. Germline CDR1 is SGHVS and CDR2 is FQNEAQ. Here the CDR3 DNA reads TGTGCCAGCAGCTTAGAGCGGGAGGGGAACACCGGGGAGCTGTTTTTT. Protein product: CASSLEREGNTGELFF.